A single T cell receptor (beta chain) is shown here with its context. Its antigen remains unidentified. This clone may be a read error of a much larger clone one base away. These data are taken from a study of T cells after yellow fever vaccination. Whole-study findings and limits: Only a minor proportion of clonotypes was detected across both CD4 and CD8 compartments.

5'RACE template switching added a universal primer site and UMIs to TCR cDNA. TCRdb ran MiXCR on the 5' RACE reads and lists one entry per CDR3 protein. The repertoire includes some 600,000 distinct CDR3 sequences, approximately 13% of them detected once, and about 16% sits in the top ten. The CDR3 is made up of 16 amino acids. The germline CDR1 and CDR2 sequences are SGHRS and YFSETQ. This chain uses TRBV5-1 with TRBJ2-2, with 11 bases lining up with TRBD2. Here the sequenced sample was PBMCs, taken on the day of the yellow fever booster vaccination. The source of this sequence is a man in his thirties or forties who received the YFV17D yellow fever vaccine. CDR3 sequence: CASSPPLAGVTVELFF. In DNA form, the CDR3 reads TGCGCCAGCAGCCCGCCACTAGCGGGAGTCACCGTGGAGCTGTTTTTT. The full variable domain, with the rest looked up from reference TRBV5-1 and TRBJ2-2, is KAGVTQTPRYLIKTRGQQVTLSCSPISGHRSVSWYQQTPGQGLQFLFEYFSETQRNKGNFPGRFSGRQFSNSRSEMNVSTLELGDSALYLCASSPPLAGVTVELFFGEGSRLTVL.